The entry below describes one T cell receptor (beta chain). Its target is unknown. The data derive from a study of cytomegalovirus exposure and HLA in healthy donors. Study conclusions and caveats: As a later analysis revealed, the rate of TCR association differed by HLA locus, with DRB1 most and HLA-C fewest. A likely sequencing artifact accounted for one observed cluster of highly shared sequence variants.

V was pared by 1 base and J by 4 bases, with 10 bases between. The CDR3 has 14 amino acids. Germline lookup yields CDR1 SGHTA and CDR2 FQGNSA. The PCR made use of 60 Vbeta and 13 Jbeta primers. Sequencing used immunoSEQ multiplex PCR; TCRdb keeps in-frame clones, though not all of them. Altogether 89,000 or so clones are present, 84% being singletons, with the ten largest covering 5.6%. Sequenced material: PBMCs. This TCR derives from a woman younger than 30 in good health and CMV-seropositive. The V and J genes are TRBV7-2 and TRBJ1-2; D is unresolved. As DNA, the CDR3 is TGTGCCAGCAGCTTAGTTCTCGACATCTATGGCTACACCTTC. Translation gives CASSLVLDIYGYTF.